This TCR beta chain derives from a study of blood T cell repertoires in COVID-19. Turning to the study itself: COVID-19 samples collected from the United States, Italy and Spain covered acute and convalescent phases. Sample material is recorded as cDNA or gDNA derived from T cells, B-cell-depleted T cells, or PBMCs.

Profiled with immunoSEQ multiplex PCR; TCRdb holds only in-frame clones, not every one. This table has about 49,000 clones, 86% appearing once. V shed 3 bases, J shed 7 bases, and the junction held 10 bases outside the gene matches. Germline V lookup: CDR1 MGHRA, CDR2 YSYEKL. The CDR3 totals 16 residues. This clone was picked up one time. This TCR was sampled from a middle-aged man with active COVID-19. V gene TRBV4-1 combines with J gene TRBJ2-1, with TRBD2 identical over 9 bases. The sequenced sample consisted of peripheral blood. The CDR3 region is CASSHPLAGKTNEQFF. The DNA for the CDR3 is TGCGCCAGCAGCCACCCCCTAGCGGGAAAAACAAATGAGCAGTTCTTC.